Listed here are 28 T cell receptor beta chains from one sample, sequenced in a study of cytomegalovirus exposure and HLA in healthy donors. Primers for the PCR totalled 60 Vbeta and 13 Jbeta. Libraries were prepared by immunoSEQ multiplex PCR; TCRdb keeps only in-frame clonotypes and omits some of them. The table shows 130,000 or so clones, with roughly 70% occurring only once. The sample consisted of PBMCs. The receptor source for this set is a man aged 35-49 years in good health and CMV-seropositive.

The chain joins TRBV6-1 to TRBJ1-5; D might be TRBD1 (6 bases). Germline V CDR1 and CDR2: MNHNS, SASEGT. This CDR3 has 14 amino acids. The V end lost 4 bases, the J end lost 3 bases, and 10 bases lay between the germline ends. CDR3 amino acids: CASSATGTNQPQHF. CDR3 nucleotide sequence: TGTGCCAGCAGTGCAACAGGGACCAATCAGCCCCAGCATTTT.

The chain recombines TRBV5-6 with TRBJ2-7; TRBD2 aligns across 7 bases. CDR1 and CDR2 from the germline V gene are SGHDT and YYEEEE. The length of the CDR3 is 15 residues. V dropped 4 bases and J dropped 3; count of bases not matched to a gene: 10. As DNA, the CDR3 is TGTGCCAGCAGCCCCGGGCCCGGGGGGATCTACGAGCAGTACTTC. Translation gives CASSPGPGGIYEQYF.

This clone was recorded a few times. The genes are TRBV18 and TRBJ2-7; TRBD1 matches at 9 bases. CDR1 is KGHSH and CDR2 is LQKENI in the germline V gene. This CDR3 spans 14 amino acids. V lost 3 bases, J lost 5 bases, and 5 bases stayed unmatched. The DNA of the CDR3 is TGTGCCAGCTCACCCGCCGGGACAGGGAACGAGCAGTACTTC. Protein product: CASSPAGTGNEQYF.

The CDR3 reads CASSFTRLAGVTDTQYF. CDR3 sequence (DNA): TGTGCCAGCAGTTTCACTCGACTAGCGGGAGTAACAGATACGCAGTATTTT. This sequence joins TRBV28 and TRBJ2-3; 12 positions agree with TRBD2. Germline values: CDR1 MDHEN, CDR2 SYDVKM. The CDR3 extends over 17 amino acids. After removal of 3 bases from V and 3 bases from J, the junction contained 7 bases not matched to a gene.

The J gene is TRBJ2-7, the V gene TRBV7-9, with 8 nucleotides matching TRBD1. The CDR3 consists of 13 residues. V shed 5 bases and J 3 bases; nucleotides not matched to a gene: 3. Germline V CDR1 and CDR2: SEHNR, FQNEAQ (reference sequence). The CDR3 nucleotides are TGTGCCAGCAGCAGGACAGGGCTCTACGAGCAGTACTTC. This encodes CASSRTGLYEQYF.

The chain couples TRBV7-8 to TRBJ1-6; 8 nucleotides agree with TRBD1. The CDR3 totals 15 residues. V shed 5 bases, J shed 7 bases, and the junction held 7 bases outside the gene matches. CDR1 is SGHVS and CDR2 is FQNEAQ in the germline V gene. The CDR3 region is CASSGQGQSNSPLHF. Written as DNA, the CDR3 is TGTGCCAGCAGCGGACAGGGACAGTCGAATTCACCCCTCCACTTT.

About this clone itself: One junction end does not reproduce the germline sequence, and a read error may be involved. The chain carries TRBV11-1 and TRBJ2-6; the D gene is possibly TRBD2 (6 bases). The CDR3 totals 15 residues. The germline gives CDR1 SGHAT, CDR2 FQDESV (reference sequence). The CDR3: CANSFGGVGANVLTF. In nucleotides, the CDR3 is TGTGCCAACAGCTTTGGAGGGGTCGGGGCCAACGTCCTGACTTTC.

The rearrangement uses TRBV7-8 and TRBJ2-3, with D possibly being TRBD2 (6 bases). The CDR3 runs to 15 residues. Germline V gene lookup returns CDR1 SGHVS and CDR2 FQNEAQ. V shed 1 base and J shed 0 bases, with 8 bases lying between them. The CDR3 DNA reads TGTGCCAGCAGCTTAGTGGGGGGTAGCACAGATACGCAGTATTTT. This codes for CASSLVGGSTDTQYF.

The gene calls are TRBV7-9 and TRBJ1-3; TRBD1 agrees at 11 bases. This CDR3 spans 16 amino acids. V dropped 6 bases and J dropped 0; count of bases not matched to a gene: 4. CDR1 is SEHNR and CDR2 is FQNEAQ in the germline V gene (reference sequence). CDR3 DNA sequence: TGTGCCAGCAGACGGGACAGGGGGTTCTCTGGAAACACCATATATTTT. It translates to CASRRDRGFSGNTIYF.

The chain is built from TRBV27 and TRBJ2-6; maybe TRBD2 (6 bases). The CDR3 totals 19 residues. Germline V gives CDR1 MNHEY, CDR2 SMNVEV (reference sequence). With 2 bases removed from V and 0 bases from J, the gap between germline ends came to 17 bases. CDR3 DNA: TGTGCCAGCAGTTTAGCGGGGACGAGCGGAGGCTCTGGGGCCAACGTCCTGACTTTC. This sequence encodes CASSLAGTSGGSGANVLTF. The whole variable domain, remainder taken from reference TRBV27 and TRBJ2-6, is EAQVTQNPRYLITVTGKKLTVTCSQNMNHEYMSWYRQDPGLGLRQIYYSMNVEVTDKGDVPEGYKVSRKEKRNFPLILESPSPNQTSLYFCASSLAGTSGGSGANVLTFGAGSRLTVL.

This clone was seen a single time. The chain combines TRBV11-2 with TRBJ1-4; D is undetermined. The CDR3 is 17 amino acids. Per germline, CDR1 SGHAT and CDR2 FQNNGV. Trimming removed 5 bases from V and 8 bases from J, with 24 bases in between. The CDR3 spells CASSPYHPGSGKEKLFF. In DNA, the CDR3 is TGTGCCAGCAGCCCATACCACCCCGGATCGGGGAAAGAAAAACTGTTTTTT.

V gene TRBV7-9 combines with J gene TRBJ2-7; 7 positions match TRBD1. Trimming cost V 6 bases and J 0 bases; bases outside gene matches: 8. This CDR3 has 15 residues. Germline V gene lookup returns CDR1 SEHNR and CDR2 FQNEAQ (reference sequence). DNA of the CDR3: TGTGCCAGCAGAACCGACAGGGCCGCCTCCTACGAGCAGTACTTC. It is translated as CASRTDRAASYEQYF.

CDR3 coding DNA: TGTGCCATCAGGTCCCAGGGCCAACCTAATGAAAAACTGTTTTTT. Amino acids: CAIRSQGQPNEKLFF. This chain links TRBV10-3 with TRBJ1-4, with a possible D match to TRBD1 (5 bases). Germline CDR1 and CDR2: ENHRY and SYGVKD. CDR3 size: 15 residues. Between the trimmed V and J ends, which lost 6 bases and 3 bases, there was a span of 14 bases.

This chain connects TRBV28 to TRBJ1-2; D unclear. The germline CDR1 and CDR2 sequences are MDHEN and SYDVKM. V shed 6 bases and J shed 2 bases, with 10 bases lying between them. This CDR3 has 13 amino acids. The CDR3 reads CASRVEGNYGYTF. CDR3 sequence (DNA): TGTGCCAGCAGAGTCGAGGGAAACTATGGCTACACCTTC.

The gene calls are TRBV19 and TRBJ1-6; D not resolved. There are 14 residues in the CDR3. Trimming stripped 2 bases from V and 6 bases from J, with 8 bases between. Germline V gene sequence: CDR1 LNHDA, CDR2 SQIVND (reference sequence). The CDR3 DNA is TGTGCCAGTAGTATATCAGCGCCTAATTCACCCCTCCACTTT. This codes for CASSISAPNSPLHF.

The rearrangement uses TRBV28 and TRBJ2-3; maybe TRBD2 (6 bases). Germline V gene lookup returns CDR1 MDHEN and CDR2 SYDVKM. This CDR3 is 17 amino acids long. Trimming removed 3 bases at V and 0 bases at J, with 16 bases between. CDR3 in DNA: TGTGCCAGCAGTTTCCTCCAGCGGGTGCCAAGCACAGATACGCAGTATTTT. It codes for CASSFLQRVPSTDTQYF.

Worth noting for this clone: Relative to the germline gene, one junction end is altered; a read error may explain this. This chain joins TRBV5-4 and TRBJ2-7; 11 bases are a match to TRBD1. CDR1 SGHNT and CDR2 YYREEE come from the germline V gene (reference sequence). The CDR3 is made up of 14 amino acids. CDR3 residues: CATKGTGGSYEQYF. For the CDR3, the DNA is TGCGCAACAAAAGGGACAGGGGGGAGCTACGAGCAGTACTTC.

The chain is built from TRBV4-2 and TRBJ1-5; TRBD1 matches 8 bases. With 2 bases clipped from V and 7 bases from J, the junction kept 4 bases outside the gene matches. CDR1 LGHNA and CDR2 YNFKEQ come from the germline V gene. The CDR3 sequence is 14 residues long. The CDR3 loop is CASSQSGGGQPQHF. The CDR3 DNA is TGTGCCAGCAGCCAATCAGGGGGCGGGCAGCCCCAGCATTTT.

This clone was seen a handful of times. The chain uses TRBV7-2 and TRBJ1-1, with TRBD1 matching 7 bases. The junction had 3 bases not matched to a gene; V was cut back by 4 bases and J by 1 base. The CDR3 consists of 14 residues. The V gene's germline CDR1 is SGHTA and CDR2 FQGNSA. In nucleotides, the CDR3 is TGTGCCAGCAGCTCTGGGACAGCGAACACTGAAGCTTTCTTT. It encodes CASSSGTANTEAFF.

The chain is built from TRBV5-4 and TRBJ1-3; D perhaps matches TRBD1 (6 bases). The CDR3 runs 15 residues. The germline V gene has CDR1 SGHNT and CDR2 YYREEE (reference sequence). Trimming took 1 base from V and 4 from J, leaving 12 bases between them. CDR3 residues: CASSLSGDIGNTIYF. The CDR3 region has the DNA TGTGCCAGCAGCTTGTCAGGGGACATAGGAAACACCATATATTTT.

This clone was counted a few times. This chain uses TRBV7-9 with TRBJ1-2, with D unresolved. The CDR3 sequence is 16 residues long. V lost 2 bases and J lost 5, with 18 bases in between. Germline V gives CDR1 SEHNR, CDR2 FQNEAQ (reference sequence). The CDR3 bases are TGTGCCAGCAGCTTAAGGAACCGGGAGAGGTCTTATGGCTACACCTTC. Translation gives CASSLRNRERSYGYTF.

The chain combines TRBV6-1 with TRBJ1-1; D possibly corresponds to TRBD1 (5 bases). Germline loops: CDR1 MNHNS, CDR2 SASEGT. V lost 6 bases, J lost 4 bases, and 12 bases lay in between. CDR3 length: 13 residues. The CDR3, as DNA: TGTGCCAGCAGGATGACAGTCGTCACTGAAGCTTTCTTT. Residues: CASRMTVVTEAFF.

The J gene is TRBJ1-6, the V gene TRBV11-1; D perhaps matches TRBD1 (5 bases). Trimming removed 2 bases from V and 7 bases from J, with 9 bases in between. The CDR3 is made up of 14 amino acids. CDR1 and CDR2 (germline): SGHAT, FQDESV (reference sequence). CDR3 DNA sequence: TGTGCCAGCAGCTTATTTAAGGGGAATTCACCCCTCCACTTT. Encoded protein: CASSLFKGNSPLHF.

As to this clone: In the same sample, other DNA sequences code for this CDR3. The rearrangement joins TRBV5-1 to TRBJ2-5; maybe TRBD2 (5 bases). The CDR3 totals 13 residues. Germline V gene lookup returns CDR1 SGHRS and CDR2 YFSETQ. Trimming took 0 bases from V and 2 from J, leaving 5 bases between them. CDR3 nucleotides: TGCGCCAGCAGCTTGGGCGGGCAAGAGACCCAGTACTTC. It specifies CASSLGGQETQYF.

As regards this clone: Distinct nucleotide sequences in the sample also encode this CDR3. This chain joins TRBV5-1 and TRBJ2-7, with a possible D match to TRBD2 (6 bases). This CDR3 contains 14 residues. Germline values: CDR1 SGHRS, CDR2 YFSETQ. The V end lost 2 bases, the J end lost 1 base, and 10 bases lay between the germline ends. This CDR3 reads CASSFGSASYEQYF. CDR3 in DNA: TGCGCCAGCAGCTTCGGGAGCGCGTCCTACGAGCAGTACTTC.

CDR3 sequence reads: CASSVGLAGGSASTDTQYF. The CDR3 DNA is TGCGCCAGCAGCGTTGGACTAGCGGGGGGAAGTGCTAGCACAGATACGCAGTATTTT. The rearrangement joins TRBV5-1 to TRBJ2-3; 14 bases map to TRBD2. The CDR3 length is 19 residues. In germline, CDR1 is SGHRS, CDR2 YFSETQ. The V and J ends lost 4 bases and 0 bases, in that order; junction bases with no gene match: 10.

The CDR3 nucleotides are TGTGCCACTCTATCTCATGAGCAGTTCTTC. It is translated as CATLSHEQFF. The chain combines TRBV19 with TRBJ2-1; D unresolved. V lost 10 bases and J 8 bases, leaving 9 bases between the germline ends. CDR1 is LNHDA and CDR2 is SQIVND in the germline V gene (reference sequence). The CDR3 loop spans 10 amino acids.

CDR3 sequence (DNA): TGTGCCAGCAGTGATCTAACTAGCGGGGGCAAGTATTTT. It specifies CASSDLTSGGKYF. The rearrangement uses TRBV6-4 and TRBJ2-3, with TRBD2 matching over 11 bases. From germline, CDR1 is MRHNA and CDR2 SNTAGT. The J segment lost 13 bases and the V segment lost 3 bases, leaving 6 bases of the junction unmatched. The CDR3 has 13 residues.